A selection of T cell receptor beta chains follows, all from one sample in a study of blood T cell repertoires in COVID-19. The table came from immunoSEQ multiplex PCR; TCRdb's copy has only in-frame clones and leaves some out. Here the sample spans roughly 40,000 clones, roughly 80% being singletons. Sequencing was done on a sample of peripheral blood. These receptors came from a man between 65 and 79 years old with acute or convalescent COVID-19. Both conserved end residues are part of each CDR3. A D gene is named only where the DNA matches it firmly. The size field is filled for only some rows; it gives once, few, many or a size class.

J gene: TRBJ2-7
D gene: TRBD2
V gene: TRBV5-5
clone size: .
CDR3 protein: CASSLVVTSVYEQYF
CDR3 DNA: TGTGCCAGCAGCTTGGTCGTGACTAGCGTCTACGAGCAGTACTTC

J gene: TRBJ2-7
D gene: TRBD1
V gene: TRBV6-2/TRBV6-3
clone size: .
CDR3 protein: CASSYSRVEGQVGLLSYEQYF
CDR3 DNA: TGTGCCAGCAGTTACTCGAGGGTGGAAGGACAGGTAGGGCTACTCTCCTACGAGCAGTACTTC

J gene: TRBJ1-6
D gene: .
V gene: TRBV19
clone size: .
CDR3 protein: CASSSATLGSNSPLHF
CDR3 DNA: TGTGCCAGTAGTTCGGCGACCCTCGGGTCTAATTCACCCCTCCACTTT

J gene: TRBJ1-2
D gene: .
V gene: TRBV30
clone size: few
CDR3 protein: CAWSVANYGYTF
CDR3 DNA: TGTGCCTGGAGTGTCGCGAATTATGGCTACACCTTC

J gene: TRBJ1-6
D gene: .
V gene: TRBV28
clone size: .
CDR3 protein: CASRGAESSYNSPLHF
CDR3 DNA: TGTGCCAGCAGGGGAGCAGAGAGCTCCTATAATTCACCCCTCCACTTT

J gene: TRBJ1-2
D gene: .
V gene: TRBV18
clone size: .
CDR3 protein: CASSPPGDGGYTF
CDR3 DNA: TGTGCCAGCTCGCCACCGGGAGATGGTGGCTACACCTTC

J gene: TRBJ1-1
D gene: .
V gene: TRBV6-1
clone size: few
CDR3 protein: CASSALALGTNTEAFF
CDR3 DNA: TGTGCCAGCAGTGCCCTGGCTTTGGGCACGAACACTGAAGCTTTCTTT

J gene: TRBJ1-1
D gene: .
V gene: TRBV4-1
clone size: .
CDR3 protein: CASSQVGQHTEAFF
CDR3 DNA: TGCGCCAGCAGCCAAGTGGGGCAGCACACTGAAGCTTTCTTT

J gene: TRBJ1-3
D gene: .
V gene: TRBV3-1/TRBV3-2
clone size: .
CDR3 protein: CASSPNQGSGNTIYF
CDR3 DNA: TGTGCCAGCAGCCCTAACCAGGGCTCTGGAAACACCATATATTTT

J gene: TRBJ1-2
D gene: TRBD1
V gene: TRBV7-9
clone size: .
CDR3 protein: CASSFGQGAGYGYTF
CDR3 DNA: TGTGCCAGCAGCTTCGGACAGGGGGCGGGCTATGGCTACACCTTC

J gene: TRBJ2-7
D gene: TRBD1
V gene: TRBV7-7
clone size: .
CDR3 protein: CASSLGTGGSYEQYF
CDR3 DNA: TGTGCCAGCAGCTTAGGGACAGGGGGCTCCTACGAGCAGTACTTC

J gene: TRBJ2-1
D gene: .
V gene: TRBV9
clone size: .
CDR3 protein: CASSVASDSSYNEQFF
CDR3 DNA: TGTGCCAGCAGCGTAGCGTCTGACAGCTCCTACAATGAGCAGTTCTTC

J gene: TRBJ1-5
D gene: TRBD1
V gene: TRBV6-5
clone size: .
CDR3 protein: CASRTGDQPQHF
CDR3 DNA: TGTGCCAGCAGGACAGGGGATCAGCCCCAGCATTTT

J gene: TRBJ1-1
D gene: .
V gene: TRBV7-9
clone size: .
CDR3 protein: CASSPGRSGTEAFF
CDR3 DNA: TGTGCCAGCAGCCCCGGTCGGTCCGGGACTGAAGCTTTCTTT

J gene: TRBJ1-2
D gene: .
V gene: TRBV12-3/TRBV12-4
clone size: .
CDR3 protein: CASTSQGIYGYTF
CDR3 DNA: TGTGCCAGCACCTCCCAGGGGATATATGGCTACACCTTC

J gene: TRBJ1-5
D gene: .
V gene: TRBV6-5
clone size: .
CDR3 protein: CASRPGVNQPQHF
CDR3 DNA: TGTGCCAGCAGGCCAGGGGTCAATCAGCCCCAGCATTTT

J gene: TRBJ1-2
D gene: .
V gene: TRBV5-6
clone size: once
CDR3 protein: CASSLGTVASGDGYTF
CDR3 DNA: TGTGCCAGCAGCTTGGGGACAGTGGCCTCAGGGGATGGCTACACCTTC

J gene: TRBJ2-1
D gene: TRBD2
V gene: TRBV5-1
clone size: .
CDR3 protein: CASSLGSVAGGHNEQFF
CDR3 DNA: TGCGCCAGCAGCTTGGGTTCAGTTGCGGGGGGGCACAATGAGCAGTTCTTC

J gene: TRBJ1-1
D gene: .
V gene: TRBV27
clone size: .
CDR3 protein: CASRAWGGNTEAFF
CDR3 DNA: TGTGCCAGCCGTGCATGGGGGGGGAACACTGAAGCTTTCTTT

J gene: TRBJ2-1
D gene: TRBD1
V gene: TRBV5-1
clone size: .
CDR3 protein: CASRTGNYNEQFF
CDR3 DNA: TGCGCCAGCAGGACAGGGAACTACAATGAGCAGTTCTTC

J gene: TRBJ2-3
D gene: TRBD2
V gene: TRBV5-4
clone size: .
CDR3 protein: CASSLVVLAGGTDTQYF
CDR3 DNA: TGTGCCAGCAGCTTGGTTGTCCTAGCGGGGGGCACAGATACGCAGTATTTT

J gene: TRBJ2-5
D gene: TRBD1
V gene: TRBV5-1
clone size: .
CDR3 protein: CASSTGQEETQYF
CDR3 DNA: TGCGCCAGCAGCACGGGACAGGAAGAGACCCAGTACTTC

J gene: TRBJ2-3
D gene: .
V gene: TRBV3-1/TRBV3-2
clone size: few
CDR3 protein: CASSQASGSTDTQYF
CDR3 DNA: TGTGCCAGCAGCCAAGCCTCGGGGAGCACAGATACGCAGTATTTT

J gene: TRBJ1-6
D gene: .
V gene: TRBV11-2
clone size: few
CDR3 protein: CASGPGRGGPNSPLHF
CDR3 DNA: TGTGCCAGCGGCCCGGGCCGGGGGGGTCCGAATTCACCCCTCCACTTT

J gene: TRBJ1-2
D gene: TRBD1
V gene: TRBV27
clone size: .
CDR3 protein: CASTPSLDRAHGYTF
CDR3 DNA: TGTGCCAGCACTCCTTCCCTGGACAGGGCCCATGGCTACACCTTC

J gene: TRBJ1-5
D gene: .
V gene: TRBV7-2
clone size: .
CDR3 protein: CASSLTYDSNQPQHF
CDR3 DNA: TGTGCCAGCAGCTTAACTTACGATAGCAATCAGCCCCAGCATTTT

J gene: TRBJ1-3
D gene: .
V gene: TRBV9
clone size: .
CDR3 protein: CASSVDRGPIPGNTIYF
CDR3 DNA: TGTGCCAGCAGCGTAGATAGGGGCCCTATCCCTGGAAACACCATATATTTT

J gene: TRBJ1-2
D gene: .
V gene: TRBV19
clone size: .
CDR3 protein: CASREGPIWGYTF
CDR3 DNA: TGTGCCAGTAGAGAGGGCCCAATCTGGGGCTACACCTTC

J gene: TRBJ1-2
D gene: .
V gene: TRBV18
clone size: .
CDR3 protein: CASSAQTENYGYTF
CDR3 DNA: TGTGCCAGCTCTGCGCAGACAGAAAACTATGGCTACACCTTC

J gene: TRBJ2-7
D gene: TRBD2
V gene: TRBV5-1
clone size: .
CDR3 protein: CASSLPGGGYFEQYF
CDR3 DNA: TGCGCCAGCAGCTTGCCTGGCGGGGGGTACTTCGAGCAGTACTTC

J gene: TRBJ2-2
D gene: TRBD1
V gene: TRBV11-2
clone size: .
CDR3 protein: CASSTPEGRGLGTGELFF
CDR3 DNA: TGTGCCAGCAGCACCCCAGAAGGCAGGGGGCTTGGCACCGGGGAGCTGTTTTTT

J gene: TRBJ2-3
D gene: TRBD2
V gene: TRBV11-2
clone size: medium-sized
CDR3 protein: CASSLKTSGVGTSTDTQYF
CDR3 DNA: TGTGCCAGCAGCCTAAAGACTAGCGGGGTTGGGACTAGCACAGATACGCAGTATTTT

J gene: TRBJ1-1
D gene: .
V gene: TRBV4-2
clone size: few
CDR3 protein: CASSQEPGQTTAEAFF
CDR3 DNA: TGTGCCAGCAGCCAAGAACCAGGCCAAACCACCGCTGAAGCTTTCTTT

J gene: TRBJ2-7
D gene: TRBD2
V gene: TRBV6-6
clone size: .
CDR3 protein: CASKPGGKDEQYF
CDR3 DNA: TGTGCCAGCAAGCCGGGGGGGAAGGACGAGCAGTACTTC

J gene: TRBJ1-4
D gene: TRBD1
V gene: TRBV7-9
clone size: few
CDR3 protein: CASSLPGQPNEKLFF
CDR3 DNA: TGTGCCAGCAGCCTGCCGGGACAGCCTAATGAAAAACTGTTTTTT

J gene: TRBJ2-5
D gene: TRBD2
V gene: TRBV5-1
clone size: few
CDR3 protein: CASSFSPPSGGRTNQETQYF
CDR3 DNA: TGCGCCAGCAGCTTCTCACCCCCTAGCGGGGGCCGCACGAACCAAGAGACCCAGTACTTC

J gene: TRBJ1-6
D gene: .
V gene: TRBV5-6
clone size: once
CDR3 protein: CASSLAEVGSSYNSPLHF
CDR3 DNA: TGTGCCAGCAGCTTGGCCGAGGTCGGGAGCTCCTATAATTCACCCCTCCACTTT

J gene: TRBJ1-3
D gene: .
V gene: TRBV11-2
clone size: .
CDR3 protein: CASSLGARRSAGNTIYF
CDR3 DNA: TGTGCCAGCAGCTTAGGAGCCCGCAGGTCCGCTGGAAACACCATATATTTT

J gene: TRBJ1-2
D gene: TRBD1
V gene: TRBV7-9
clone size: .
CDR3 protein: CASSDTGGGHYGYTF
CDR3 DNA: TGTGCCAGCAGCGACACAGGGGGAGGGCACTATGGCTACACCTTC

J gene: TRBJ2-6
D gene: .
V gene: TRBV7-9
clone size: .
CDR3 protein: CASSPHSSGANVLTF
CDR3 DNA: TGTGCCAGCAGCCCCCACAGCTCTGGGGCCAACGTCCTGACTTTC

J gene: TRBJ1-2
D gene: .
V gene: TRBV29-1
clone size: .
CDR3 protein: CSVEHRARGGYTF
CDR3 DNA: TGCAGCGTTGAACACAGGGCTAGGGGCGGCTACACCTTC

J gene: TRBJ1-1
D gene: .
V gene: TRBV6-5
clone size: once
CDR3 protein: CASSSPTVNTEAFF
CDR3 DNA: TGTGCCAGCAGTTCACCTACCGTGAACACTGAAGCTTTCTTT

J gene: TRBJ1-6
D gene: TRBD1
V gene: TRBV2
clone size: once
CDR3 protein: CASSELGQGIGSPLHF
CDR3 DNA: TGTGCCAGCAGTGAATTGGGACAGGGAATCGGTTCACCCCTCCACTTT

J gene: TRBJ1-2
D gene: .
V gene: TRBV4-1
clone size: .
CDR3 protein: CASSQDPGSYGYTF
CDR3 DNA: TGCGCCAGCAGCCAAGATCCGGGGAGCTATGGCTACACCTTC

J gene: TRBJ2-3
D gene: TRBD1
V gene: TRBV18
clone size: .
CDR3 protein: CASSPRLKGQGATDTQYF
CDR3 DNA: TGTGCCAGCTCACCCCGCCTTAAGGGACAGGGGGCGACGGATACGCAGTATTTT

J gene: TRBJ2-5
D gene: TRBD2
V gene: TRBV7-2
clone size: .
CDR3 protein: CASSWGTSGGIQETQYF
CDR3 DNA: TGTGCCAGCAGCTGGGGGACTAGCGGGGGGATCCAAGAGACCCAGTACTTC

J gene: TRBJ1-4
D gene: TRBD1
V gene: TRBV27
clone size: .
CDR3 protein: CASSSGTARYEKLFF
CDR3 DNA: TGTGCCAGCAGTTCTGGGACAGCAAGATATGAAAAACTGTTTTTT

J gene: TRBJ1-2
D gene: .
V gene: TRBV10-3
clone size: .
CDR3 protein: CAISVTGLSAYGYTF
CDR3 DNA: TGTGCCATCAGTGTTACTGGGCTATCGGCCTATGGCTACACCTTC

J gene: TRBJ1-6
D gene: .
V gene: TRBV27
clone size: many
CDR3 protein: CASSLPRTWENSPLHF
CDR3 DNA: TGTGCCAGCAGTTTACCTCGGACGTGGGAGAATTCACCCCTCCACTTT

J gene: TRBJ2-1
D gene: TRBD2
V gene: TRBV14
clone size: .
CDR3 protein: CASSRTSGRNEQFF
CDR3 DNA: TGTGCCAGCAGCCGGACTAGCGGGCGCAATGAGCAGTTCTTC

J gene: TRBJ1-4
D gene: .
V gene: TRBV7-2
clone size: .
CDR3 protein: CASSPTGISNEKLFF
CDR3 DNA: TGTGCCAGCAGCCCGACGGGGATCTCTAATGAAAAACTGTTTTTT

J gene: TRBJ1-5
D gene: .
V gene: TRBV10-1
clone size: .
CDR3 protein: CASSELRVGPQHF
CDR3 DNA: TGCGCCAGCAGTGAGCTTAGAGTCGGGCCCCAGCATTTT